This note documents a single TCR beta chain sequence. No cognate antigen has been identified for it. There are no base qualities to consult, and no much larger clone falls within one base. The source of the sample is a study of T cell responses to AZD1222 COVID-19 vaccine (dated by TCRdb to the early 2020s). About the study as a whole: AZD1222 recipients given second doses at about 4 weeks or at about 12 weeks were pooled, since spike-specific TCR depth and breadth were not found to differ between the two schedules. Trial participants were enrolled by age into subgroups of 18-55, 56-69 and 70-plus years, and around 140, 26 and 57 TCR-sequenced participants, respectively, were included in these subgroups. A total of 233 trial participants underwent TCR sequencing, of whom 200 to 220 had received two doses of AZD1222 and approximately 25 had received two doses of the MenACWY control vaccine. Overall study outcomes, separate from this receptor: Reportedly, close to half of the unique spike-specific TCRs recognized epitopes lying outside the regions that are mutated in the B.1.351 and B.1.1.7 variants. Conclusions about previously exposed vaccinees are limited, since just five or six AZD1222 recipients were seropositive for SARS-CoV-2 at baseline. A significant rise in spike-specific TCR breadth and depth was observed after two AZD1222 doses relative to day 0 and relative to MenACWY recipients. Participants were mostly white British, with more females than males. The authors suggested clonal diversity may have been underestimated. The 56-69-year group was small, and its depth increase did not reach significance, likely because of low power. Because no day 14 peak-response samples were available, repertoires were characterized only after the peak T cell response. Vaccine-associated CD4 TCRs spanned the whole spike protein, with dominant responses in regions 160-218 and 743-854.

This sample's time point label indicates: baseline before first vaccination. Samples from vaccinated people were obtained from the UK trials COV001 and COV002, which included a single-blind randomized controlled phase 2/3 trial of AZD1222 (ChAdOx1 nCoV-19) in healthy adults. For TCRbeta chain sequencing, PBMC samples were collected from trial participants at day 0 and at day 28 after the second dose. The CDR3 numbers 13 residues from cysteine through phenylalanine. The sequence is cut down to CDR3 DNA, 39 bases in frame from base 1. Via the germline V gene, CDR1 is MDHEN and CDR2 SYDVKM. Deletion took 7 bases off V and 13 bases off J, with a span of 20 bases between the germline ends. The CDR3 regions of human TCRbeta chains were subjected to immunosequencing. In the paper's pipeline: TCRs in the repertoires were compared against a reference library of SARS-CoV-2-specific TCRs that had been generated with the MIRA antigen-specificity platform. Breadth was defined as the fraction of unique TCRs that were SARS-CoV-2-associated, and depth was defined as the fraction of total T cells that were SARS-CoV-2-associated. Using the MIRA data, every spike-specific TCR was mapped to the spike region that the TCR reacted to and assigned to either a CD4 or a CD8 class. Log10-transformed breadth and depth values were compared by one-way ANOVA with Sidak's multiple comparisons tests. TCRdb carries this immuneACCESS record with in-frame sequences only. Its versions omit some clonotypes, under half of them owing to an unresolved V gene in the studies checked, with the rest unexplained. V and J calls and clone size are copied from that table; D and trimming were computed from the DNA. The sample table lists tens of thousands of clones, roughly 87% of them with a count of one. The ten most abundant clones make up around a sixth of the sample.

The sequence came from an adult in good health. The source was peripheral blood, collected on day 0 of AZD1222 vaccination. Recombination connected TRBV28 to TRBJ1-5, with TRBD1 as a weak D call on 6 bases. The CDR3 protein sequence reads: CASTPGGRQAQHF. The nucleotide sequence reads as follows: TGTGCCAGCACCCCGGGAGGTCGACAGGCACAGCATTTT.